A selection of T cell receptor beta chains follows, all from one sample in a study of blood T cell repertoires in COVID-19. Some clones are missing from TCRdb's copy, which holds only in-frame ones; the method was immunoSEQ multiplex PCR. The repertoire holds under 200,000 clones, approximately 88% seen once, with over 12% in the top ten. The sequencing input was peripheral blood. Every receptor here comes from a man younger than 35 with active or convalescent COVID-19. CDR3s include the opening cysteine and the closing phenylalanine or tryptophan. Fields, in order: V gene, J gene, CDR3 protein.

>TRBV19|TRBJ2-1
CASTPSATYNEQFF
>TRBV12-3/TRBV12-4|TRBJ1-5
CASSLAENQPQHF
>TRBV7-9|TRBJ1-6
CASSFQASSYNSPLHF
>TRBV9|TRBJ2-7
CASSVDGRNHEQYF
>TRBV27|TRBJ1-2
CASSGYLSNYGYTF
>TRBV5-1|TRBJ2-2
CASSLAGGDGTGELFF
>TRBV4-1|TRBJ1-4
CASSSQGATNEKLFF
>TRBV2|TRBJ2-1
CASSSTRNEQFF
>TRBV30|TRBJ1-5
CAWSVFQQGRSNQPQHF
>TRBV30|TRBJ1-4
CAWAPGQLPEKLFF
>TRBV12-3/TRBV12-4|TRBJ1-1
CASRYMNTEAFF
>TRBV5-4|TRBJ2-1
CASSIGLGQGNEQFF
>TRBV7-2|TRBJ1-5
CASSLEGGGQPQHF
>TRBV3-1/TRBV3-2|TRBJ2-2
CASSQVLADTGELFF
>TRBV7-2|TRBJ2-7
CASSLKGESSYEQYF
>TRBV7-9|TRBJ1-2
CASSLSVLGGYTF
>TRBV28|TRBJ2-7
CASSPGRSGRARGYEQYF
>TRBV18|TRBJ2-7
CASSPQRDSYEQYF
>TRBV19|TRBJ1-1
CASSMGQRNTEAFF
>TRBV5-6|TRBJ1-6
CASSFGSLSSYNSPLHF
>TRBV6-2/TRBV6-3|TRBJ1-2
CASSYTETVLYGYTF
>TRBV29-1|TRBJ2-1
CSVEDRGPYNEQFF
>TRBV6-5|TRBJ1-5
CASRVGSGFNQPQHF
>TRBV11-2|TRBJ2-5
CASSLKGFREETQYF
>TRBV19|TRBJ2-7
CATRGADSYEQYF
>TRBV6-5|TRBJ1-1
CASSYYRGGQNTEAFF
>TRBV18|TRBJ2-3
CASSQSSLANTDTQYF
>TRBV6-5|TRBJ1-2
CASSQRGQGPKGYTF
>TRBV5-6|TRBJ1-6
CASKDQDTYNSPLHF
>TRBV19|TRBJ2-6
CASSMRTGLSGANVLTF
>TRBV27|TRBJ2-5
CASSPGTSLETQYF
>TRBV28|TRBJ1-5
CASSFPPHRALGNQPQHF
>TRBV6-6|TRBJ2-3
CASRTSLSTDTQYF
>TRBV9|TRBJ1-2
CASSKRRDSGGYTF
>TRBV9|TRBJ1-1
CASSVEGRGNTEAFF
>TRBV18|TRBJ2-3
CASSPGQTTSTDTQYF
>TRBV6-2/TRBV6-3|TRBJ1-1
CASSYIAQGQGMGNTEAFF